The source of this TCR beta chain is a study of T cell clonality in common variable immunodeficiency. Some clones are missing from TCRdb's copy, which holds only in-frame ones; the method was immunoSEQ multiplex PCR. Listed for the sample are 60,000 to 75,000 clones, none seen a single time. Unmatched junction bases numbered 5, after V lost 5 bases and J lost 1 base. Looked up from germline, CDR1 is SEHNR and CDR2 is FQNEAQ (reference sequence). This CDR3 has 15 residues. Many counts were recorded for this clone. The read stops 3 residues short of the end of the CDR3; the missing end is completed from the germline J gene.

The sequence came from a person aged 18 to 70 in good health. The sample comprised peripheral blood mononuclear cells. This rearrangement joins TRBV7-9 to TRBJ1-1, with 9 bases lining up with TRBD1. This CDR3 reads CASSAGDRANTEAFF. CDR3 DNA (partial): TGTGCCAGCAGCGCGGGGGACAGGGCGAACACTGAA. Drawing the rest from reference TRBV7-9 and TRBJ1-1, the complete variable domain is DTGVSQNPRHKITKRGQNVTFRCDPISEHNRLYWYRQTLGQGPEFLTYFQNEAQLEKSRLLSDRFSAERPKGSFSTLEIQRTEQGDSAMYLCASSAGDRANTEAFFGQGTRLTVV.